The clone carrying this T cell receptor (beta chain) occurred a few times. The target antigen is unknown. Data came from immunoSEQ multiplex PCR; TCRdb stores just in-frame clones and leaves some out. Of about 100,000 clones detected, about 90% appear once; the ten largest clones hold roughly 0.95%. The junction had 3 bases not matched to a gene; V was cut back by 1 base and J by 7 bases. The CDR3 has 12 amino acids. Germline CDR1 reads GTSNPN; CDR2 reads SVGIG (reference sequence). This sample was taken from a study of graft-versus-host responses after intestinal transplantation. Turning to the study itself: Recipients across the board were started on anti-thymocyte globulin induction, then kept on tacrolimus and steroids for approximately three years.

Notes on the study in general: Allograft graft-versus-host to host-versus-graft clonal ratios ran high in patients with graft-donor T cell macrochimerism. Recipient marrow held GvH clones, some first seen in ileum or blood.

This sequence was found in a human donor who was the organ donor for an intestinal transplant. V is TRBV30 and J is TRBJ1-2, with 7 bases that match TRBD1. The source was unstimulated CD4+ T cells sorted from spleen or lymph node cells, collected before transplant. DNA for the CDR3: TGTGCCTGGAGTGGACAGGGAAGTGGCTACACCTTC. This sequence encodes CAWSGQGSGYTF.